Presented here are 26 T cell receptor beta chains from one specimen sequenced in a study of CD8 T cells in Susac syndrome. Random-hexamer reverse transcription was applied to about 0.45 to 1 ug RNA. TCRdb ran MiXCR on the immunoSEQ multiplex PCR reads and lists one entry per CDR3 protein. The sample gives around 150,000 distinct CDR3 sequences, approximately 95% of which show up once; about 0.09% is in the top ten. Sequencing was done on a sample of CD4+ T cells from PBMCs. Every receptor here comes from a human donor with multiple sclerosis.

The gene calls are TRBV12-3 or TRBV12-4 and TRBJ2-2; no reliable D call. V dropped 6 bases and J dropped 5 bases, with 13 bases sitting between them. CDR3 length equals 14 residues. DNA of the CDR3: TGTGCCAGCAGGGAATTAGCTTTAACCGGGGAGCTGTTTTTT. It yields the protein CASRELALTGELFF.

On this clonotype itself: One end of the junction varies from germline; a read error may be responsible. The chain couples TRBV18 to TRBJ1-1, with a weak D call TRBD1 (5 bases). The CDR3 sequence is 14 residues long. The V gene's germline CDR1 is KGHSH and CDR2 LQKENI. Here the CDR3 reads CASSPQGQKTEVFF. The CDR3 coding sequence is TGTGCCAGCTCACCACAGGGGCAAAAGACTGAAGTTTTCTTT. Looking up the rest from reference TRBV18 and TRBJ1-1 gives the full variable domain: NAGVMQNPRHLVRRRGQEARLRCSPMKGHSHVYWYRQLPEEGLKFMVYLQKENIIDESGMPKERFSAEFPKEGPSILRIQQVVRGDSAAYFCASSPQGQKTEVFFGQGTRLTVV.

The chain has TRBV29-1 and TRBJ2-1, with D perhaps given as TRBD1 or TRBD2 (7 bases each). Germline V lookup: CDR1 SQVTM, CDR2 ANQGSEA. The CDR3 totals 13 residues. With 5 bases removed from V and 8 bases from J, the gap between germline ends came to 16 bases. CDR3 sequence (DNA): TGCAGCGTTCAGTCAGGGGGGGTCTATGAGCAGTTCTTC. Translation gives CSVQSGGVYEQFF.

The chain has TRBV6-5 and TRBJ2-3; tentative D call: TRBD2 (7 bases). V dropped 1 base and J dropped 1 base, with 9 bases sitting between them. Germline loops: CDR1 MNHEY, CDR2 SVGAGI. The CDR3 spans 15 residues. CDR3 amino acids: CASSYFGGRTDTQYF. The CDR3 DNA is TGTGCCAGCAGTTACTTCGGGGGGCGCACAGATACGCAGTATTTT.

This chain uses TRBV19 with TRBJ2-1; 9 bases fit TRBD2. From germline, CDR1 is LNHDA and CDR2 SQIVND (reference sequence). CDR3 size: 15 residues. V was pared by 7 bases and J by 0 bases, with 4 bases of the junction left unmatched. In DNA, the CDR3 is TGTGCCAGTACCCGTAGCGGGAGCTCCTACAATGAGCAGTTCTTC. This translates into CASTRSGSSYNEQFF.

This clonotype occurred once. The V gene is TRBV20-1, the J gene TRBJ1-1; D is unresolved. Germline CDR1 DFQATT, CDR2 SNEGSKA (reference sequence). Trimming took off 3 bases at V and 9 bases at J, with 20 bases between the two ends. This CDR3 has 14 amino acids. The CDR3 here is CSARGSNRDPKAFF. The CDR3 DNA reads as TGCAGTGCTAGGGGCTCTAATCGTGACCCCAAAGCTTTCTTT.

V gene TRBV27 combines with J gene TRBJ1-2; 7 nucleotides line up with TRBD1. CDR3 length: 13 residues. Trimming removed 3 bases from V and 5 bases from J; junction bases left unmatched: 3. Germline CDR1 MNHEY, CDR2 SMNVEV (reference sequence). CDR3 residues: CASSFGTAYGYTF. The DNA of the CDR3 is TGTGCCAGCAGTTTTGGGACAGCATATGGCTACACCTTC.

The chain carries TRBV20-1 and TRBJ2-7, with TRBD1 matching 11 bases. The germline V gene has CDR1 DFQATT and CDR2 SNEGSKA (reference sequence). Losses at the gene ends were 0 bases for V and 7 bases for J; bases not matched to a gene: 8. CDR3 length: 15 residues. CDR3 DNA sequence: TGCAGTGCTAGAGATGGACGGGGACAGGGGGAGGAGCAGTACTTC. Protein: CSARDGRGQGEEQYF.

The chain employs TRBV5-6 and TRBJ2-5; D unresolved. The CDR3 totals 15 residues. Germline assignment: CDR1 SGHDT and CDR2 YYEEEE. V was trimmed by 2 bases and J by 3 bases, leaving 14 bases between them. CDR3 residues: CASSFPGPVEETQYF. Here the CDR3 DNA reads TGTGCCAGCAGCTTTCCCGGGCCCGTAGAAGAGACCCAGTACTTC.

The chain recombines TRBV6-2 or TRBV6-3 with TRBJ2-1, with D possibly being TRBD2 (5 bases). This CDR3 is 15 amino acids long. Germline CDR1 MNHEY, CDR2 SVGEGT. Trimming took off 5 bases at V and 0 bases at J, with 11 bases between the two ends. CDR3 coding DNA: TGTGCCAGCAGTCAGCGGCCGGGCTCCTACAATGAGCAGTTCTTC. It encodes CASSQRPGSYNEQFF.

V usage is TRBV20-1 and J usage is TRBJ2-3, with 9 nucleotides matching TRBD2. This CDR3 contains 15 residues. Germline loops: CDR1 DFQATT, CDR2 SNEGSKA (reference sequence). V was clipped by 5 bases and J by 3 bases; unmatched bases: 9. This chain's CDR3 is CSAAIAGVGTDTQYF. For the CDR3, the DNA is TGCAGTGCTGCCATAGCGGGAGTTGGGACAGATACGCAGTATTTT.

The V call is TRBV9, the J call TRBJ2-3; 7 bases match TRBD2. The CDR3 is 20 amino acids. With 4 bases clipped from V and 2 bases from J, the junction kept 22 bases outside the gene matches. Germline V gene lookup returns CDR1 SGDLS and CDR2 YYNGEE. The DNA of the CDR3 is TGTGCCAGCAGCCCTCCGTCCACGTTGGTTTCTAGCGGATACACAGATACGCAGTATTTT. Protein: CASSPPSTLVSSGYTDTQYF.

The J gene is TRBJ2-5, the V gene TRBV5-1; 8 bases line up with TRBD1. Germline CDR1 is SGHRS and CDR2 is YFSETQ. This CDR3 comprises 16 residues. V shed 0 bases and J 2 bases; nucleotides not matched to a gene: 6. The CDR3 loop reads CASSLATGGTQETQYF. The CDR3 DNA reads as TGCGCCAGCAGCTTGGCTACAGGGGGGACTCAAGAGACCCAGTACTTC.

The chain links TRBV12-3 or TRBV12-4 to TRBJ2-5; TRBD2 agrees at 10 bases. The V segment lost 6 bases and the J segment 4 bases; nucleotides outside the gene matches: 8. This CDR3 has 15 residues. The CDR3 protein is CASSRNLAGVETQYF. CDR3 coding DNA: TGTGCCAGCAGCCGGAACCTAGCGGGAGTAGAGACCCAGTACTTC.

The V and J genes are TRBV6-2 or TRBV6-3 and TRBJ2-5; maybe TRBD1 (6 bases). This CDR3 spans 12 amino acids. V was pared by 5 bases and J by 4 bases, with 8 bases between. Germline CDR1 and CDR2: MNHEY and SVGEGT. CDR3 in amino acids: CASSHRVETQYF. In nucleotides, the CDR3 is TGTGCCAGCAGTCACAGGGTAGAGACCCAGTACTTC.

V gene TRBV3-1 combines with J gene TRBJ1-2; no clear D. This CDR3 comprises 12 residues. Germline V CDR1 and CDR2: LGHDT, YNNKEL (reference sequence). Trimming took off 3 bases at V and 2 bases at J, with 4 bases between the two ends. CDR3 nucleotides: TGTGCCAGCAGCCATGGAAACTATGGCTACACCTTC. Its translation is CASSHGNYGYTF.

The chain combines TRBV18 with TRBJ2-1, with TRBD2 matching over 11 bases. Germline V gives CDR1 KGHSH, CDR2 LQKENI. Unmatched junction bases numbered 6, after V lost 3 bases and J lost 8 bases. This CDR3 has 15 residues. The CDR3 nucleotides read TGTGCCAGCTCACCGCTTAGCGGGAGGGCCTATGAGCAGTTCTTC. Encoded protein: CASSPLSGRAYEQFF.

The chain uses TRBV4-3 and TRBJ1-1; D may be TRBD1 (6 bases). V dropped 1 base and J dropped 0 bases, with 15 bases sitting between them. Germline assignment: CDR1 LGHNA and CDR2 YSLEER. The CDR3 sequence is 17 residues long. The CDR3 protein is CASSQVPLQGMNTEAFF. CDR3 bases: TGCGCCAGCAGCCAAGTCCCTCTACAGGGCATGAACACTGAAGCTTTCTTT.

The rearrangement joins TRBV20-1 to TRBJ2-7; the match to TRBD2 covers 7 bases. V lost 8 bases to trimming and J lost 5 bases; unmatched junction nucleotides: 18. Germline V CDR1 and CDR2: DFQATT, SNEGSKA (reference sequence). CDR3 length: 15 amino acids. This CDR3 reads CSSSRQLGGSDEQYF. The CDR3 nucleotides are TGCAGTTCCAGCAGACAGTTGGGCGGGAGTGACGAGCAGTACTTC.

V gene TRBV7-6 combines with J gene TRBJ2-5, with D tentatively TRBD2 (5 bases). There are 15 residues in the CDR3. Germline lookup yields CDR1 SGHVS and CDR2 FNYEAQ. Deletions cut 1 base from V and 4 bases from J, with 13 bases between. The CDR3 sequence: CASSLGEGGGETQYF. The CDR3 DNA is TGTGCCAGCAGCTTAGGAGAGGGCGGAGGAGAGACCCAGTACTTC.

This chain joins TRBV25-1 and TRBJ1-1; possible D gene TRBD1, 5 bases. CDR3 length equals 12 residues. Germline assignment: CDR1 MGHDK and CDR2 SYGVNS. Trimming pared 6 bases from V and 10 bases from J, leaving 15 bases between. DNA of the CDR3: TGTGCCAGCAGGGGGGACCGAGTAGTAGCTTTCTTT. This encodes CASRGDRVVAFF.

The V and J genes are TRBV20-1 and TRBJ2-7; 11 nucleotides line up with TRBD1. J gave up 4 bases and V 3 bases, and 5 bases lay outside the gene matches. This CDR3 is 14 amino acids long. Germline V gives CDR1 DFQATT, CDR2 SNEGSKA (reference sequence). CDR3 residues: CSASPDRGPYEQYF. CDR3 coding DNA: TGCAGTGCTAGCCCGGACAGGGGGCCGTACGAGCAGTACTTC.

This chain connects TRBV2 to TRBJ2-2; TRBD2 agrees at 13 bases. Germline V lookup: CDR1 SNHLY, CDR2 FYNNEI. Trimming removed 4 bases from V and 8 bases from J; junction bases left unmatched: 4. The CDR3 is made up of 15 amino acids. Here the CDR3 reads CASSGTSGSNGELFF. CDR3 nucleotide sequence: TGTGCCAGCAGTGGGACTAGCGGGAGTAATGGGGAGCTGTTTTTT.

V and J are TRBV4-2 and TRBJ2-3; D is ambiguous. V was trimmed by 8 bases and J by 4 bases, leaving 16 bases between them. Germline lookup yields CDR1 LGHNA and CDR2 YNFKEQ. The CDR3 contains 14 residues. The CDR3 protein is CASQSGSWADTQYF. DNA for the CDR3: TGTGCCAGCCAATCCGGCAGCTGGGCAGATACGCAGTATTTT.

The gene calls are TRBV6-1 and TRBJ1-5; D possibly corresponds to TRBD1 (6 bases). The germline V gene encodes CDR1 MNHNS and CDR2 SASEGT. The CDR3 covers 14 residues. Trimming left V 6 bases short and J 7 bases short, with 16 bases between. The CDR3 loop is CASSGGQQPQPQHF. CDR3 DNA sequence: TGTGCCAGCAGCGGAGGACAGCAGCCGCAGCCCCAGCATTTT.

This chain uses TRBV20-1 with TRBJ1-1; D uncertain. Between the trimmed V and J ends, which lost 3 bases and 3 bases, there was a span of 11 bases. The germline V gene encodes CDR1 DFQATT and CDR2 SNEGSKA (reference sequence). The CDR3 contains 13 residues. The CDR3 sequence is CSASPPEDTEAFF. The CDR3 DNA reads TGCAGTGCTAGCCCCCCTGAGGACACTGAAGCTTTCTTT.